The next 30 T cell receptor beta chains were all read from a single sample in a study of T cell changes during pregnancy in multiple sclerosis. The table came from immunoSEQ multiplex PCR; TCRdb's copy has only in-frame clones and leaves some out. The data contain about 60,000 clones, 91% of them seen just once; the ten biggest clones take up around 0.85%. The specimen comprised peripheral blood, sampled before pregnancy. The receptors were gathered from a female donor with multiple sclerosis, enrolled in a pregnancy study.

CDR3 loop: CASSYTGPNTEAFF. The CDR3 nucleotides are TGTGCCAGCAGTTATACAGGCCCGAACACTGAAGCTTTCTTT. The genes are TRBV6-5 and TRBJ1-1; TRBD1 is a possible D gene (5 bases). Looked up from germline, CDR1 is MNHEY and CDR2 is SVGAGI. There are 14 residues in the CDR3. V was shortened by 3 bases and J by 1 base, with 9 bases between the two germline ends.

V is TRBV18 and J is TRBJ2-5, with TRBD1 matching 11 bases. Germline-derived CDR1 and CDR2 are KGHSH and LQKENI. With V trimmed by 6 bases and J by 8 bases, 5 bases remained unmatched. The CDR3 runs to 13 residues. CDR3 region: CASSPGQGVTQYF. The DNA of the CDR3 is TGTGCCAGCTCTCCGGGACAGGGGGTAACCCAGTACTTC.

V gene TRBV5-4 combines with J gene TRBJ1-6; 7 bases are shared with TRBD1. The germline gives CDR1 SGHNT, CDR2 YYREEE (reference sequence). Trimming cost V 1 base and J 7 bases; bases outside gene matches: 5. This CDR3 is built from 15 residues. The CDR3 spells CASSLLRGTNSPLHF. The CDR3 region has the DNA TGTGCCAGCAGCTTGCTCAGGGGGACGAATTCACCCCTCCACTTT.

This clone appeared a single time. CDR3 coding DNA: TGTGCCAGCAGTGAGGCGGGGTTTAATTCACCCCTCCACTTT. It is translated as CASSEAGFNSPLHF. This chain joins TRBV25-1 and TRBJ1-6; no clear D gene. This CDR3 region has 14 residues. V lost 3 bases and J lost 6, with 9 bases in between. CDR1 and CDR2 (germline): MGHDK, SYGVNS.

The chain links TRBV28 to TRBJ1-2, with 9 bases that match TRBD1. Trimming at V came to 6 bases and at J to 6 bases, leaving 8 bases not matched to a gene. CDR1 and CDR2 (germline): MDHEN, SYDVKM. This CDR3 is 14 amino acids long. The CDR3 bases are TGTGCCAGCAGCCTGGGGGGACAGGGCCATGGCTACACCTTC. Its protein is CASSLGGQGHGYTF.

This clone appeared once. The rearrangement links TRBV6-1 to TRBJ1-6; 10 bases agree with TRBD1. CDR1 and CDR2 from the germline V gene are MNHNS and SASEGT. The CDR3 is 16 amino acids. The V segment lost 3 bases and the J segment 9 bases; nucleotides outside the gene matches: 8. CDR3 coding DNA: TGTGCCAGCAGTGACCCGGGACAGGGGTCGGGTTCACCCCTCCACTTT. Amino acids: CASSDPGQGSGSPLHF.

V is TRBV21-1 and J is TRBJ2-1; TRBD2, the table's D call, was not compared with the DNA. TRBV21-1 is noted as a pseudogene. The CDR3 sequence is 13 residues long. CDR3 sequence reads: CASRENDYNEQFF. The CDR3 DNA is TGTGCCAGCAGAGAGAACGATTACAATGAGCAGTTCTTC.

A word on this clone: This CDR3 is also generated by other DNA sequences in the sample. The genes are TRBV4-3 and TRBJ2-3, with TRBD2 matching 8 bases. Germline CDR1 and CDR2: LGHNA and YSLEER. Trimming at V came to 1 base and at J to 1 base, leaving 1 base not matched to a gene. The CDR3 contains 15 residues. The CDR3 sequence is CASSQGSGGTDTQYF. CDR3 nucleotides: TGCGCCAGCAGCCAAGGTAGCGGGGGCACAGATACGCAGTATTTT.

The V gene is TRBV7-3, the J gene TRBJ1-1; D not resolved. Germline-derived CDR1 and CDR2 are SGHTA and FQGTGA. The CDR3 is 15 residues long. With 5 bases removed from V and 1 base from J, the gap between germline ends came to 14 bases. CDR3 loop: CASSPHSQQNTEAFF. The DNA for the CDR3 is TGTGCCAGCAGCCCCCACAGCCAGCAGAACACTGAAGCTTTCTTT.

The chain employs TRBV11-3 and TRBJ2-7; TRBD1 agrees at 8 bases. Germline loops: CDR1 SGHNT, CDR2 YENEEA. The CDR3 covers 15 residues. The V and J ends lost 5 bases and 3 bases, in that order; junction bases with no gene match: 9. The CDR3 sequence: CASSPNRGEIYEQYF. The CDR3 nucleotides are TGTGCCAGCAGCCCTAACAGGGGGGAAATCTACGAGCAGTACTTC. Drawing the rest from reference TRBV11-3 and TRBJ2-7, the complete variable domain is EAGVVQSPRYKIIEKKQPVAFWCNPISGHNTLYWYLQNLGQGPELLIRYENEEAVDDSQLPKDRFSAERLKGVDSTLKIQPAELGDSAVYLCASSPNRGEIYEQYFGPGTRLTVT.

V is TRBV9 and J is TRBJ1-1; 7 bases fit TRBD1. V was pared by 4 bases and J by 4 bases, with 16 bases of the junction left unmatched. CDR1 is SGDLS, CDR2 YYNGEE, per germline. This CDR3 is 17 amino acids long. The CDR3 sequence is CASSPRQGPSPSTEAFF. As DNA, the CDR3 is TGTGCCAGCAGCCCACGACAGGGACCTTCCCCGAGCACTGAAGCTTTCTTT.

This clone was counted a single time. V gene TRBV11-2 combines with J gene TRBJ1-2; D gene ambiguous. Germline V gives CDR1 SGHAT, CDR2 FQNNGV. The CDR3 is 16 residues long. Trimming removed 5 bases from V and 2 bases from J, with 18 bases in between. CDR3 amino acids: CASSTPGWSSNYGYTF. For the CDR3, the DNA is TGTGCCAGCAGCACTCCGGGTTGGTCTTCCAACTATGGCTACACCTTC.

This sequence joins TRBV5-4 and TRBJ1-4; D might be TRBD1 (5 bases). CDR3 length equals 16 residues. Trimming removed 1 base at V and 5 bases at J, with 15 bases between. Germline CDR1 is SGHNT and CDR2 is YYREEE (reference sequence). The CDR3 loop is CASSLIAGLKNEKLFF. The CDR3 bases are TGTGCCAGCAGCTTGATTGCAGGGCTTAAGAATGAAAAACTGTTTTTT. The full variable domain, its missing parts supplied by reference TRBV5-4 and TRBJ1-4, is ETGVTQSPTHLIKTRGQQVTLRCSSQSGHNTVSWYQQALGQGPQFIFQYYREEENGRGNFPPRFSGLQFPNYSSELNVNALELDDSALYLCASSLIAGLKNEKLFFGSGTQLSVL.

The chain employs TRBV19 and TRBJ1-2, with 11 nucleotides matching TRBD1. V was pared by 5 bases and J by 8 bases, with 7 bases of the junction left unmatched. The CDR3 totals 14 residues. Looked up from germline, CDR1 is LNHDA and CDR2 is SQIVND (reference sequence). This CDR3 is CASSHPGTGGGYTF. CDR3 sequence (DNA): TGTGCCAGTAGTCATCCCGGGACAGGGGGAGGCTACACCTTC.

The V and J genes are TRBV9 and TRBJ1-5; 11 nucleotides agree with TRBD1. CDR3 length equals 17 residues. After removal of 3 bases from V and 5 bases from J, the junction contained 10 bases not matched to a gene. Germline CDR1 is SGDLS and CDR2 is YYNGEE. DNA for the CDR3: TGTGCCAGCAGCGCCGGACCGGGACAGGGGGACGATCAGCCCCAGCATTTT. Residues: CASSAGPGQGDDQPQHF.

This rearrangement joins TRBV2 to TRBJ2-7, with D possibly TRBD2 on 5 matching bases. Germline assignment: CDR1 SNHLY and CDR2 FYNNEI. V was pared by 0 bases and J by 0 bases, with 9 bases between. This CDR3 is 15 amino acids long. The CDR3 sequence: CASSEAWRSSYEQYF. Written as DNA, the CDR3 is TGTGCCAGCAGTGAAGCGTGGAGGAGCTCCTACGAGCAGTACTTC.

V gene TRBV19 combines with J gene TRBJ2-7; possible D gene TRBD1, 6 bases. Trimming took 5 bases from V and 1 from J, leaving 9 bases between them. Germline CDR1 is LNHDA and CDR2 is SQIVND (reference sequence). The CDR3 has 13 residues. CDR3: CASSDRRSYEQYF. DNA for the CDR3: TGTGCCAGTAGTGACAGGCGATCCTACGAGCAGTACTTC.

The chain links TRBV27 to TRBJ2-7; 11 bases map to TRBD1. The germline V gene has CDR1 MNHEY and CDR2 SMNVEV (reference sequence). The CDR3 sequence is 12 residues long. This CDR3 reads CARGQGVHEQYF. DNA for the CDR3: TGTGCGAGGGGACAGGGGGTTCACGAGCAGTACTTC.

V is TRBV19 and J is TRBJ1-2, with 8 bases that match TRBD1. The V and J ends lost 5 bases and 4 bases, in that order; junction bases with no gene match: 9. The CDR3 covers 15 residues. The germline V gene encodes CDR1 LNHDA and CDR2 SQIVND (reference sequence). The CDR3 spells CASSLSTGEIYGYTF. The CDR3 bases are TGTGCCAGTAGTCTTTCGACAGGGGAAATCTATGGCTACACCTTC.

The chain combines TRBV7-3 with TRBJ2-2, with no clear D. Germline CDR1 and CDR2: SGHTA and FQGTGA. Trimming shortened V by 5 bases and J by 0 bases, and 4 bases separated the two germline ends. The CDR3 extends over 13 amino acids. CDR3 protein: CASSLTNTGELFF. The DNA of the CDR3 is TGTGCCAGCAGCCTTACGAACACCGGGGAGCTGTTTTTT. Using reference TRBV7-3 and TRBJ2-2 for the parts outside the CDR3, the full variable domain is GAGVSQTPSNKVTEKGKYVELRCDPISGHTALYWYRQSLGQGPEFLIYFQGTGAADDSGLPNDRFFAVRPEGSVSTLKIQRTERGDSAVYLCASSLTNTGELFFGEGSRLTVL.

This chain joins TRBV9 and TRBJ1-4, with a weak D call TRBD1 (6 bases). The V gene's germline CDR1 is SGDLS and CDR2 YYNGEE. The CDR3 runs to 15 residues. V lost 0 bases and J 7 bases, leaving 13 bases between the germline ends. The CDR3 coding sequence is TGTGCCAGCAGCGTAGGTGGGGGGGCCGGTGAAAAACTGTTTTTT. Protein sequence: CASSVGGGAGEKLFF.

In this sample, this clone turned up once. The chain links TRBV9 to TRBJ2-1; 10 nucleotides match TRBD2. There are 17 residues in the CDR3. Per germline, CDR1 SGDLS and CDR2 YYNGEE. V trimming: 0 bases; J trimming: 7 bases; junction bases outside the gene matches: 10. CDR3 bases: TGTGCCAGCAGCGTAGCTCTTAAGCGGGGGGGCGGGAATGAGCAGTTCTTC. Amino acids: CASSVALKRGGGNEQFF. Combining the CDR3 with reference TRBV9 and TRBJ2-1 gives the whole variable domain DSGVTQTPKHLITATGQRVTLRCSPRSGDLSVYWYQQSLDQGLQFLIQYYNGEERAKGNILERFSAQQFPDLHSELNLSSLELGDSALYFCASSVALKRGGGNEQFFGPGTRLTVL.

This clone was observed once. V gene TRBV4-3 combines with J gene TRBJ1-1; D is ambiguous. The CDR3 is made up of 11 amino acids. CDR1 is LGHNA, CDR2 YSLEER, per germline. The V end lost 4 bases, the J end lost 4 bases, and 4 bases lay between the germline ends. The CDR3 DNA reads as TGCGCCAGCAGCCGAGGCACTGAAGCTTTCTTT. Translating it yields CASSRGTEAFF.

This clone was picked up one time. V gene TRBV11-2 combines with J gene TRBJ2-5, with TRBD2 identical over 7 bases. Losses at the gene ends were 5 bases for V and 3 bases for J; bases not matched to a gene: 9. CDR3 size: 15 residues. Germline assignment: CDR1 SGHAT and CDR2 FQNNGV. CDR3 in amino acids: CASSPGGRAEETQYF. The CDR3 nucleotides read TGTGCCAGCAGCCCGGGGGGACGCGCTGAAGAGACCCAGTACTTC.

This chain connects TRBV6-6 to TRBJ2-7, with 9 bases matching TRBD1. Losses at the gene ends were 2 bases for V and 4 bases for J; bases not matched to a gene: 6. Germline-derived CDR1 and CDR2 are MNHNY and SVGAGI (reference sequence). The CDR3 has 15 amino acids. CDR3 coding DNA: TGTGCCAGCAGTTACAGGAGACAGGGGGAGTACGAGCAGTACTTC. Protein sequence: CASSYRRQGEYEQYF.

The chain links TRBV15 to TRBJ2-3; D may be TRBD2 (6 bases). CDR1 is LNHNV, CDR2 YYDKDF, per germline (reference sequence). This CDR3 comprises 16 residues. V was shortened by 5 bases and J by 4 bases, with 19 bases between the two germline ends. This CDR3 is CATSWKIGGSADTQYF. The CDR3 coding sequence is TGTGCCACCAGCTGGAAAATTGGGGGGAGTGCAGATACGCAGTATTTT.

Of note for this clone: The junction and the germline gene differ at one end; a read error may be behind it. CDR3 DNA sequence: TGTGCCAGCAGATTAGGTGAACCGGGACAGGGAATCACCGGGGAGCTGTTTTTT. Protein: CASRLGEPGQGITGELFF. The rearrangement joins TRBV7-6 to TRBJ2-2; the match to TRBD1 covers 9 bases. CDR1 and CDR2 from the germline V gene are SGHVS and FNYEAQ. The CDR3 is made up of 18 amino acids.

This chain uses TRBV19 with TRBJ1-6, with D tentatively TRBD1 (5 bases). V was pared by 4 bases and J by 0 bases, with 10 bases between. The CDR3 covers 16 residues. Per germline, CDR1 LNHDA and CDR2 SQIVND (reference sequence). CDR3 loop: CASSTRGNSYNSPLHF. The CDR3 region has the DNA TGTGCCAGTAGTACCCGGGGGAACTCCTATAATTCACCCCTCCACTTT.

This clone has a single count. The chain recombines TRBV5-1 with TRBJ2-2, with 9 bases fitting TRBD1. V shed 0 bases and J 1 base; nucleotides not matched to a gene: 1. The CDR3 runs 16 residues. CDR1 SGHRS and CDR2 YFSETQ come from the germline V gene. CDR3 amino acids: CASSLAGQGNTGELFF. In nucleotides, the CDR3 is TGCGCCAGCAGCTTGGCGGGACAGGGGAACACCGGGGAGCTGTTTTTT.

The rearrangement joins TRBV7-6 to TRBJ2-7; TRBD1 matches at 10 bases. Germline-derived CDR1 and CDR2 are SGHVS and FNYEAQ. The V gene end was trimmed by 4 bases and the J gene end by 6 bases; junction bases not matched to a gene: 9. This CDR3 spans 15 amino acids. The CDR3 DNA follows: TGTGCCAGCAGCTCCTTAGGGACAGGGGACTCCGAGCAGTACTTC. The encoded protein is CASSSLGTGDSEQYF. Variable domain in full (rest from reference TRBV7-6 and TRBJ2-7): GAGVSQSPRYKVTKRGQDVALRCDPISGHVSLYWYRQALGQGPEFLTYFNYEAQQDKSGLPNDRFSAERPEGSISTLTIQRTEQRDSAMYRCASSSLGTGDSEQYFGPGTRLTVT.